This T cell receptor beta chain is drawn from a study of T cell responses to AZD1222 COVID-19 vaccine. Sequencing was performed with immunoSEQ multiplex PCR; in TCRdb, only in-frame clones are kept and a portion is missing. The data hold 150,000 to 200,000 clones, with around 90% observed a single time. Trimming removed 5 bases from V and 8 bases from J, with 7 bases in between. Germline V gives CDR1 SEHNR, CDR2 FQNEAQ (reference sequence). This CDR3 is 12 amino acids long. In its sample, this clone was seen once. The receptor's source is an adult in good health. The chain is built from TRBV7-9 and TRBJ1-6; weak D call: TRBD1 (5 bases). Sample: peripheral blood, taken on day 0 of AZD1222 vaccination. The CDR3: CASSATDSPLHF. The CDR3 coding sequence is TGTGCCAGCAGCGCGACAGATTCACCCCTCCACTTT.